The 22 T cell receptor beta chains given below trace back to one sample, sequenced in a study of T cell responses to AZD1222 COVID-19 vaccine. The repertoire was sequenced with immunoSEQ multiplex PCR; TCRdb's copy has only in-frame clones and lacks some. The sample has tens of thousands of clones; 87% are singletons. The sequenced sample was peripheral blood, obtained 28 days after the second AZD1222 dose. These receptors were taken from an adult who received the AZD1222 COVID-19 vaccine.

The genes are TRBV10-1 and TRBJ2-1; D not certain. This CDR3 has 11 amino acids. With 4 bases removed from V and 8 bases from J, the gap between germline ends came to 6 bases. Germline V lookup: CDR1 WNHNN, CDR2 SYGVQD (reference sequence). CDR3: CASSVPHEQFF. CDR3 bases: TGCGCCAGCAGTGTACCCCATGAGCAGTTCTTC.

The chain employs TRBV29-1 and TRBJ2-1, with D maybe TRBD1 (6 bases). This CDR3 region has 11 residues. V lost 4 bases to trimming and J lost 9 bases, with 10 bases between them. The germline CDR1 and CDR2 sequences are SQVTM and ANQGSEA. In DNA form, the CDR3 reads TGCAGCGTTGGGGGGCCACTTGAGCAGTTCTTC. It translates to CSVGGPLEQFF.

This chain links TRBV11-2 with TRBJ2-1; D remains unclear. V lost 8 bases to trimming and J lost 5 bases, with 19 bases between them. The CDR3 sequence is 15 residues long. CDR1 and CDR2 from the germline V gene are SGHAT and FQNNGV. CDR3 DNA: TGTGCCAGCCAGACGGACGGATCAACGAACAATGAGCAGTTCTTC. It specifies CASQTDGSTNNEQFF.

The DNA for the CDR3 is TGTGCCAGCAGCCACGGACAGGGAAGTCCCCATTTT. Translating it yields CASSHGQGSPHF. The rearrangement joins TRBV11-2 to TRBJ1-5, with 8 bases that match TRBD1. The V and J ends lost 5 bases and 16 bases, in that order; junction bases with no gene match: 10. This CDR3 region has 12 residues. Germline V lookup: CDR1 SGHAT, CDR2 FQNNGV.

CDR3 in amino acids: CASSLGGSSYEQYF. The CDR3 DNA reads TGCGCCAGCAGCTTAGGGGGGAGCTCCTACGAGCAGTACTTC. The gene calls are TRBV5-1 and TRBJ2-7; tentatively, D is TRBD1 or TRBD2 (6 bases each). CDR3 size: 14 residues. Trimming cost V 2 bases and J 0 bases, with 9 bases left between them. CDR1 SGHRS and CDR2 YFSETQ come from the germline V gene.

CDR3 region: CASSRAGVTYEQYF. CDR3 nucleotides: TGTGCCAGCAGTAGGGCGGGAGTGACCTACGAGCAGTACTTC. This chain joins TRBV7-2 and TRBJ2-7, with 7 bases identical to TRBD2. The CDR3 covers 14 residues. CDR1 is SGHTA, CDR2 FQGNSA, per germline. With 6 bases clipped from V and 2 bases from J, the junction kept 7 bases outside the gene matches.

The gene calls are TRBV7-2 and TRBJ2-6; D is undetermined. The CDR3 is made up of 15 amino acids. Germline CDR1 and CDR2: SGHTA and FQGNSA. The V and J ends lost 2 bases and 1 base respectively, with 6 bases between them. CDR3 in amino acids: CASSLRWSGANVLTF. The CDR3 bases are TGTGCCAGCAGCTTAAGGTGGTCTGGGGCCAACGTCCTGACTTTC. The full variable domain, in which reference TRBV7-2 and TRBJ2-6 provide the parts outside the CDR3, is GAGVSQSPSNKVTEKGKDVELRCDPISGHTALYWYRQSLGQGLEFLIYFQGNSAPDKSGLPSDRFSAERTGGSVSTLTIQRTQQEDSAVYLCASSLRWSGANVLTFGAGSRLTVL.

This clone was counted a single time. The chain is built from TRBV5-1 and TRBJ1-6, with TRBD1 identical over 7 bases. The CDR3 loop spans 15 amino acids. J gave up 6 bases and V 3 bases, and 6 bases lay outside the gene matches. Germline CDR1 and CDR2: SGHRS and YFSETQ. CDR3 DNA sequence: TGCGCCAGCAGCTCCGACAGGGAGGGTAATTCACCCCTCCACTTT. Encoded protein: CASSSDREGNSPLHF.

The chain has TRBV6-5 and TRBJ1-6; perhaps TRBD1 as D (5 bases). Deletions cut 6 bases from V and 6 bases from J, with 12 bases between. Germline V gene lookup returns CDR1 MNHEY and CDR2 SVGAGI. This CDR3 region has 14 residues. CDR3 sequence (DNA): TGTGCCAGCAGCCTGGGACCGATTAATTCACCCCTCCACTTT. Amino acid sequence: CASSLGPINSPLHF.

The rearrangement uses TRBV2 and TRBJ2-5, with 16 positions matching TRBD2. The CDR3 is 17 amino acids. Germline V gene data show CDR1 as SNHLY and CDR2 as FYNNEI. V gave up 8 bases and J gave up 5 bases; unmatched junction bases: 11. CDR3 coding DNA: TGTGCCAGCGTCCCGGGACTAGCGGGAGGGCCTGGGGAGACCCAGTACTTC. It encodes CASVPGLAGGPGETQYF.

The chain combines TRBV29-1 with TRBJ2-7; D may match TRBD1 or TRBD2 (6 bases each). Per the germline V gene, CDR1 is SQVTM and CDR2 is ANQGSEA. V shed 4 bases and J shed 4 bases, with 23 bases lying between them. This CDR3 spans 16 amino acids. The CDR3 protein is CSVVAFLGGQAYEQYF. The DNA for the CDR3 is TGCAGCGTTGTCGCGTTTCTAGGGGGGCAGGCGTACGAGCAGTACTTC.

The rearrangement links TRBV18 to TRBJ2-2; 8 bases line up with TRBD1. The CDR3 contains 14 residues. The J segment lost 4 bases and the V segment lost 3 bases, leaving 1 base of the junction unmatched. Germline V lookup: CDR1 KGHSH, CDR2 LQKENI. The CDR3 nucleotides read TGTGCCAGCTCACCCGACAGGGGCACCGGGGAGCTGTTTTTT. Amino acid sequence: CASSPDRGTGELFF.

CDR3 sequence reads: CASTDSGLLSNYGYTF. For the CDR3, the DNA is TGTGCCAGCACTGATTCGGGACTGCTCTCTAACTATGGCTACACCTTC. The chain combines TRBV6-1 with TRBJ1-2; D possibly corresponds to TRBD1 (5 bases). The CDR3 totals 16 residues. Germline CDR1 and CDR2: MNHNS and SASEGT. V was clipped by 7 bases and J by 0 bases, with 18 bases between them.

CDR3 sequence: CASSPTRRDRVYNEQFF. Written as DNA, the CDR3 is TGTGCCAGCAGCCCAACCAGGAGGGACAGGGTCTACAATGAGCAGTTCTTC. This chain joins TRBV11-2 and TRBJ2-1; 9 nucleotides match TRBD1. Per the germline V gene, CDR1 is SGHAT and CDR2 is FQNNGV. Trimming took 5 bases from V and 3 from J; bases not matched to a gene: 11. CDR3 size: 17 residues. Using reference TRBV11-2 and TRBJ2-1 for the parts outside the CDR3, the full variable domain is EAGVAQSPRYKIIEKRQSVAFWCNPISGHATLYWYQQILGQGPKLLIQFQNNGVVDDSQLPKDRFSAERLKGVDSTLKIQPAKLEDSAVYLCASSPTRRDRVYNEQFFGPGTRLTVL.

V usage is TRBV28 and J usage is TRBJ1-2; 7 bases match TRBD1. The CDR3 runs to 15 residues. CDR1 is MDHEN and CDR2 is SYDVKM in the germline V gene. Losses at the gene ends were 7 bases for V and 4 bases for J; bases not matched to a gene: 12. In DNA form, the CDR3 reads TGTGCCAGCACCTTGCGGGACAGATGGTCCTATGGCTACACCTTC. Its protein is CASTLRDRWSYGYTF.

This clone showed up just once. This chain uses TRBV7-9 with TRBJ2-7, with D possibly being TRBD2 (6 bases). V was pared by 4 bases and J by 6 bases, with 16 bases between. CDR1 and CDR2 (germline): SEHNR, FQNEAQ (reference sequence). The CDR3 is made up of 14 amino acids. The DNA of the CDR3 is TGTGCCAGCAGCTCGGAGGGCCCGAGGGGCGAGCAGTACTTC. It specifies CASSSEGPRGEQYF. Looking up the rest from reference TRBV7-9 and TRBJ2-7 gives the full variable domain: DTGVSQNPRHKITKRGQNVTFRCDPISEHNRLYWYRQTLGQGPEFLTYFQNEAQLEKSRLLSDRFSAERPKGSFSTLEIQRTEQGDSAMYLCASSSEGPRGEQYFGPGTRLTVT.

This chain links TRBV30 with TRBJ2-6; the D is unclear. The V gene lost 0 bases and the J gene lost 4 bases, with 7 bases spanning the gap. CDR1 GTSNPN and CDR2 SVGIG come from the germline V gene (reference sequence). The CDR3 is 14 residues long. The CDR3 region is CAWSVIGGANVLTF. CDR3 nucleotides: TGTGCCTGGAGTGTTATTGGGGGGGCCAACGTCCTGACTTTC. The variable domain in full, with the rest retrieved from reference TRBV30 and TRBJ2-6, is SQTIHQWPATLVQPVGSPLSLECTVEGTSNPNLYWYRQAAGRGLQLLFYSVGIGQISSEVPQNLSASRPQDRQFILSSKKLLLSDSGFYLCAWSVIGGANVLTFGAGSRLTVL.

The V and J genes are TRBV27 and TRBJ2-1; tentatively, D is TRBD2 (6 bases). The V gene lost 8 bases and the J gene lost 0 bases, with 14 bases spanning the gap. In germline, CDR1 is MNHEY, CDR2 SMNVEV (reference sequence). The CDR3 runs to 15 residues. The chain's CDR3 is CASGGKLGSYNEQFF. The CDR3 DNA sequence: TGTGCCAGCGGGGGGAAATTGGGCTCCTACAATGAGCAGTTCTTC.

The CDR3 bases are TGTGCCACCAGCAGAGATCTAGGGGGAGGGCCGCACAATGAGCAGTTCTTC. This gives the protein CATSRDLGGGPHNEQFF. The chain uses TRBV15 and TRBJ2-1, with TRBD2 as a possible D gene (7 bases). V shed 0 bases and J shed 5 bases, with 17 bases lying between them. This CDR3 has 17 residues. CDR1 and CDR2 (germline): LNHNV, YYDKDF (reference sequence).

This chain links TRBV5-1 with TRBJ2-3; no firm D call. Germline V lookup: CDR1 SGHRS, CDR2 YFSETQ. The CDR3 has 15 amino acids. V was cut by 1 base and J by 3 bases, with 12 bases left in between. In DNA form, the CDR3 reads TGCGCCAGCAGCTTGAATACCGGAGCGACAGATACGCAGTATTTT. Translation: CASSLNTGATDTQYF.

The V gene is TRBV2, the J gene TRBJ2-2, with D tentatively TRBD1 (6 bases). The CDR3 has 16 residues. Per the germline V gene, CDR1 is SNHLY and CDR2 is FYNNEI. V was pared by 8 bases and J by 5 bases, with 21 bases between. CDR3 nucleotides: TGTGCCAGCCTTGAGGGGGTAACACGGGGTACCGGGGAGCTGTTTTTT. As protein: CASLEGVTRGTGELFF.

The CDR3 sequence is CASRPTGEQETQYF. In nucleotides, the CDR3 is TGTGCCAGCAGGCCCACAGGGGAACAAGAGACCCAGTACTTC. The J gene is TRBJ2-5, the V gene TRBV5-6; 7 bases match TRBD1. Germline CDR1 and CDR2: SGHDT and YYEEEE. The CDR3 runs to 14 residues. The J segment lost 2 bases and the V segment lost 5 bases, leaving 6 bases of the junction unmatched.